The rows below give T cell receptor beta chains drawn from one sample of a study of beta chain features in type 1 diabetes. Only in-frame clones appear in the TCRdb table, and some are missing; sequencing was by immunoSEQ multiplex PCR. This table has hundreds of thousands of clones, approximately 28% appearing once. Sequencing used naive CD4+ T cells from blood. Source of these receptors: a man in his late teens or twenties in good health. The CDR3 runs from the conserved cysteine through the conserved F or W. Fields, in order: J gene, D gene, clone size, V gene, CDR3 protein, CDR3 DNA. A D gene is named only where the DNA matches it firmly. Clone sizes are given selectively: once, few, many, or a class where the clone is expanded.

TRBJ2-1,TRBD2,-,TRBV2,CASTLAGNEQFF,TGTGCCAGCACGCTAGCGGGGAATGAGCAGTTCTTC
TRBJ2-7,TRBD2,-,TRBV15,CATSRDRGRPYEQYF,TGTGCCACCAGCAGAGATCGCGGGAGGCCCTACGAGCAGTACTTC
TRBJ2-1,TRBD2,-,TRBV14,CASSSGTSGNYNEQFF,TGTGCCAGCAGCTCCGGGACTAGCGGGAACTACAATGAGCAGTTCTTC
TRBJ2-1,TRBD1,-,TRBV9,CASSTQTGLVHNEQFF,TGTGCCAGCAGCACCCAGACAGGGTTGGTCCACAATGAGCAGTTCTTC
TRBJ2-1,-,-,TRBV15,CAIGRYYNEQFF,TGTGCCATAGGCAGGTACTACAATGAGCAGTTCTTC
TRBJ2-3,-,few,TRBV11-2,CASSPLRTDTQYF,TGTGCCAGCAGCCCTCTCCGGACAGATACGCAGTATTTT
TRBJ2-7,-,-,TRBV15,CATGVRGAGEQYF,TGTGCCACCGGGGTTCGGGGAGCGGGCGAGCAGTACTTC
TRBJ2-7,TRBD1,few,TRBV30,CAWSARDREGHEQYF,TGTGCCTGGAGCGCCCGGGACAGGGAAGGGCACGAGCAGTACTTC
TRBJ2-3,-,-,TRBV30,CAWSPTAGGDTQYF,TGTGCCTGGAGTCCGACCGCCGGGGGTGATACGCAGTATTTT
TRBJ2-4,-,-,TRBV30,CAWSVEGVKNIQYF,TGTGCCTGGAGTGTAGAAGGCGTCAAAAACATTCAGTACTTC
TRBJ1-2,-,few,TRBV7-9,CASSLGNGDGYTF,TGTGCCAGCAGCTTGGGGAATGGAGATGGCTACACCTTC
TRBJ2-3,-,-,TRBV7-2,CASSAGDTSSDTQYF,TGTGCCAGCAGCGCCGGGGACACTAGCTCAGATACGCAGTATTTT
TRBJ1-1,-,-,TRBV4-2,CASRPGQGAEAFF,TGTGCCAGCAGACCCGGGCAGGGTGCTGAAGCTTTCTTT
TRBJ2-1,-,few,TRBV5-1,CASSPTERSYNEQFF,TGCGCCAGCAGCCCCACAGAGAGATCGTACAATGAGCAGTTCTTC
TRBJ2-7,-,-,TRBV28,CASSLWTQEAEQYF,TGTGCCAGCAGTTTATGGACCCAAGAGGCCGAGCAGTACTTC